The clone carrying this T cell receptor beta chain was recorded many times. Antigen specificity is unknown. The read halts 3 residues ahead of the CDR3 end, with the missing end drawn from the germline J gene. Control and CVID samples contributed equal amounts of genomic DNA. Produced via immunoSEQ multiplex PCR; TCRdb's table is partial and in-frame only. The repertoire yields tens of thousands of clones, none seen only once; the top ten contain about 0.8%. With V trimmed by 2 bases and J by 5 bases, 12 bases remained unmatched. The CDR3 covers 18 residues. In germline, CDR1 is SGHDN, CDR2 FVKESK. The sample originates from a study of T cell clonality in common variable immunodeficiency. Findings and limits, study-wide: What drives increased CVID clonality needs T cell subpopulation sequencing. CVID subjects shared fewer TCRbeta clones than healthy controls did. CVID subjects showed higher TCRbeta clonality than healthy controls.

The chain recombines TRBV14 with TRBJ2-5; 12 bases map to TRBD1. The clonotype comes from a person aged 18 to 70 in good health. The sequencing input was peripheral blood mononuclear cells. Incomplete CDR3 DNA: TGTGCCAGCAGCCAACAAACCTCCGGGACAGGGGGCATCGAGACC. Translated, it gives CASSQQTSGTGGIET. The whole CDR3 protein is CASSQQTSGTGGIETQYF.